The T cell receptor (beta chain) described here comes from a study of T cell repertoires in cytomegalovirus infection. Study context: Through public TCR beta signatures, both CMV infection and matching HLA type were indicated.

CDR1 and CDR2 (germline): KGHSH, LQKENI. The J segment lost 5 bases and the V segment lost 8 bases, leaving 7 bases of the junction unmatched. This CDR3 is built from 15 residues. TCRdb re-analysed the reads in MiXCR, keeping a single row per CDR3 protein. Of around 530,000 distinct CDR3 sequences listed, around a quarter were seen once; the top ten hold 13%. This receptor was taken from a human donor in good health (CMV status not recorded). Some clones in this sample may be carry-over from other donors' samples. Sequenced input: PBMCs. The chain combines TRBV18 with TRBJ2-1, with 12 bases identical to TRBD2. In DNA form, the CDR3 reads TGTGCCAGCGGGGCGACTAGCGGGAGCCACAATGAGCAGTTCTTC. This gives the protein CASGATSGSHNEQFF.